This T cell receptor (beta chain) appears in the sequencing data of a study of shared clonotypes between healthy human individuals. Whole-study results and caveats: It was observed that 5% to 6% of naive CD4 clonotypes were shared across several donors. Rarefaction indicated that sorted-subset sequencing remained incomplete although depth was large.

Samples underwent the assay at deep level. Produced via immunoSEQ multiplex PCR; TCRdb's table is partial and in-frame only. The repertoire holds roughly 700,000 clones, over 65% seen once, with 1.5% to 2% in the top ten. Comment on this clone: Its cognate antigen is unknown.

Recent acute infections and vaccinations were absent in the healthy HIV-negative adult donors. This CDR3 is built from 14 residues. V was pared by 5 bases and J by 8 bases, with 9 bases of the junction left unmatched. Germline CDR1 reads MNHEY; CDR2 reads SVGAGI. This rearrangement joins TRBV6-5 to TRBJ1-2; 9 bases fit TRBD1. The TCR was taken from a woman in her twenties or thirties in good health. The sample comprised memory CD4+ T cells sorted from blood. Regarding subset: CD45RA-negative fraction. The CDR3 sequence: CASSTLGQGQGYTF. The CDR3 DNA follows: TGTGCCAGCAGTACCCTGGGACAGGGTCAAGGCTACACCTTC.